The 20 T cell receptor beta chains below were found in one sample sequenced in a study of cytomegalovirus exposure and HLA in healthy donors. The PCR had 60 Vbeta and 13 Jbeta primers. Data came from immunoSEQ multiplex PCR; TCRdb stores just in-frame clones and leaves some out. This sample has around 150,000 clones; less than 90% occur once, and the top ten carry about 2%. Sequenced material: PBMCs. The receptor set was obtained from a young woman in good health and CMV-seronegative.

This rearrangement joins TRBV6-1 to TRBJ2-7, with D hard to call. Looked up from germline, CDR1 is MNHNS and CDR2 is SASEGT. Trimming took 1 base from V and 3 from J, leaving 10 bases between them. The CDR3 sequence is 14 residues long. CDR3: CASSEGLVYYEQYF. The DNA of the CDR3 is TGTGCCAGCAGTGAAGGCCTAGTTTACTACGAGCAGTACTTC.

The gene calls are TRBV7-3 and TRBJ2-1, with 10 nucleotides matching TRBD2. In germline, CDR1 is SGHTA, CDR2 FQGTGA. The V gene end was trimmed by 5 bases and the J gene end by 5 bases; junction bases not matched to a gene: 6. There are 15 residues in the CDR3. CDR3 amino acids: CASSVTSGLHNEQFF. Here the CDR3 DNA reads TGTGCCAGCAGCGTGACTAGCGGGTTACACAATGAGCAGTTCTTC.

V is TRBV5-1 and J is TRBJ2-7, with D perhaps TRBD1 (6 bases). V lost 2 bases, J lost 5 bases, and 11 bases lay in between. Germline assignment: CDR1 SGHRS and CDR2 YFSETQ. The CDR3 sequence is 13 residues long. The CDR3 coding sequence is TGCGCCAGCAGCTTTTCAGGGGACGACGAGCAGTACTTC. Amino acid sequence: CASSFSGDDEQYF.

The V call is TRBV29-1, the J call TRBJ1-2, with 7 bases matching TRBD1. CDR1 and CDR2 (germline): SQVTM, ANQGSEA. The CDR3 runs 11 residues. The trim removed 5 bases at V and 7 bases at J, leaving 4 bases unmatched. DNA of the CDR3: TGCAGCGTTTCCCAGGGGGGTGGCTACACCTTC. Protein product: CSVSQGGGYTF.

This chain links TRBV7-8 with TRBJ2-1, with a tentative D call TRBD2 (6 bases). V shed 3 bases and J shed 7 bases, with 10 bases lying between them. The CDR3 is 13 amino acids. CDR1 SGHVS and CDR2 FQNEAQ come from the germline V gene. CDR3 loop: CASSLGRSNEQFF. The CDR3 bases are TGTGCCAGCAGCTTGGGGAGGTCAAATGAGCAGTTCTTC. Combining the CDR3 with reference TRBV7-8 and TRBJ2-1 gives the whole variable domain GAGVSQSPRYKVAKRGQDVALRCDPISGHVSLFWYQQALGQGPEFLTYFQNEAQLDKSGLPSDRFFAERPEGSVSTLKIQRTQQEDSAVYLCASSLGRSNEQFFGPGTRLTVL.

Written as DNA, the CDR3 is TGCGCCAGCAGCTTGGGTAGGACAGAAGAGACCCAGTACTTC. Its translation: CASSLGRTEETQYF. The J gene is TRBJ2-5, the V gene TRBV5-1; tentatively, D is TRBD1 (6 bases). The CDR3 runs 14 residues. Trimming took 0 bases from V and 3 from J, leaving 9 bases between them. Germline V CDR1 and CDR2: SGHRS, YFSETQ.

The rearrangement uses TRBV5-1 and TRBJ2-5, with 7 bases fitting TRBD2. Trimming at V came to 5 bases and at J to 2 bases, leaving 6 bases not matched to a gene. The germline gives CDR1 SGHRS, CDR2 YFSETQ. The CDR3 covers 14 residues. In DNA form, the CDR3 reads TGCGCCAGCAGTTTACTAGCGAATCAAGAGACCCAGTACTTC. This sequence encodes CASSLLANQETQYF. Full variable domain (remainder filled in from reference TRBV5-1 and TRBJ2-5): KAGVTQTPRYLIKTRGQQVTLSCSPISGHRSVSWYQQTPGQGLQFLFEYFSETQRNKGNFPGRFSGRQFSNSRSEMNVSTLELGDSALYLCASSLLANQETQYFGPGTRLLVL.

The chain employs TRBV5-1 and TRBJ2-7, with 7 bases that match TRBD2. Losses at the gene ends were 4 bases for V and 5 bases for J; bases not matched to a gene: 3. Per germline, CDR1 SGHRS and CDR2 YFSETQ. This CDR3 has 12 amino acids. CDR3 region: CASSPGGDEQYF. Written as DNA, the CDR3 is TGCGCCAGCAGCCCGGGGGGAGACGAGCAGTACTTC. The whole variable domain, filled in from reference TRBV5-1 and TRBJ2-7, reads KAGVTQTPRYLIKTRGQQVTLSCSPISGHRSVSWYQQTPGQGLQFLFEYFSETQRNKGNFPGRFSGRQFSNSRSEMNVSTLELGDSALYLCASSPGGDEQYFGPGTRLTVT.

The gene calls are TRBV9 and TRBJ1-3, with D perhaps TRBD1 (5 bases). The germline V gene has CDR1 SGDLS and CDR2 YYNGEE. Trimming stripped 5 bases from V and 0 bases from J, with 15 bases between. The CDR3 runs 16 residues. The DNA for the CDR3 is TGTGCCAGCAGGGGCTCTCTCGGGGGCTCTGGAAACACCATATATTTT. Protein: CASRGSLGGSGNTIYF.

The V and J genes are TRBV5-5 and TRBJ2-7; D is perhaps TRBD1 (6 bases). This CDR3 is built from 15 residues. V dropped 0 bases and J dropped 3 bases, with 13 bases sitting between them. Germline-derived CDR1 and CDR2 are SGHKS and YYEKEE (reference sequence). For the CDR3, the DNA is TGTGCCAGCAGCTTGGTGAGGGGGATGAACTACGAGCAGTACTTC. It specifies CASSLVRGMNYEQYF.

V is TRBV19 and J is TRBJ1-2, with TRBD1 matching 8 bases. This CDR3 contains 15 residues. V was pared by 9 bases and J by 0 bases, with 9 bases of the junction left unmatched. Germline V gene sequence: CDR1 LNHDA, CDR2 SQIVND (reference sequence). The CDR3 protein is CASRTQGAANYGYTF. In nucleotides, the CDR3 is TGTGCCAGCCGCACCCAGGGGGCGGCTAACTATGGCTACACCTTC.

This rearrangement joins TRBV27 to TRBJ1-1, with D perhaps matching TRBD1 (5 bases). CDR1 and CDR2 from the germline V gene are MNHEY and SMNVEV (reference sequence). Trimming pared 4 bases from V and 2 bases from J, leaving 14 bases between. CDR3 length: 15 amino acids. The CDR3, as DNA: TGTGCCAGCAGTTCTGGACAATTAGATAACACTGAAGCTTTCTTT. Protein product: CASSSGQLDNTEAFF.

This chain uses TRBV7-9 with TRBJ2-1; 12 nucleotides line up with TRBD2. The junction had 0 bases not matched to a gene; V was cut back by 1 base and J by 8 bases. Germline CDR1 is SEHNR and CDR2 is FQNEAQ (reference sequence). CDR3 size: 14 residues. The CDR3 loop reads CASSLGLAGDEQFF. The CDR3 bases are TGTGCCAGCAGCTTAGGACTAGCGGGAGATGAGCAGTTCTTC.

The chain links TRBV7-9 to TRBJ2-1, with 7 bases aligning to TRBD2. Germline loops: CDR1 SEHNR, CDR2 FQNEAQ (reference sequence). CDR3 length: 14 amino acids. Germline trimming cut 10 bases from V and 9 bases from J; bases unmatched to any gene: 15. The CDR3 sequence is CAIHGGGSRGEQFF. CDR3 DNA sequence: TGTGCCATCCATGGAGGCGGGAGTAGAGGTGAGCAGTTCTTC. Supplemented by reference TRBV7-9 and TRBJ2-1, the full variable domain reads DTGVSQNPRHKITKRGQNVTFRCDPISEHNRLYWYRQTLGQGPEFLTYFQNEAQLEKSRLLSDRFSAERPKGSFSTLEIQRTEQGDSAMYLCAIHGGGSRGEQFFGPGTRLTVL.

The genes are TRBV7-8 and TRBJ1-1; D is possibly TRBD1 (6 bases). Looked up from germline, CDR1 is SGHVS and CDR2 is FQNEAQ. V lost 3 bases, J lost 0 bases, and 8 bases lay in between. The CDR3 is made up of 14 amino acids. CDR3 bases: TGTGCCAGCAGCTTCGGACAGCTGAACACTGAAGCTTTCTTT. It is translated as CASSFGQLNTEAFF.

This clone has a single count. The chain has TRBV5-6 and TRBJ2-7, with 9 bases fitting TRBD1. V gave up 4 bases and J gave up 2 bases; unmatched junction bases: 7. CDR3 length equals 15 residues. Germline V CDR1 and CDR2: SGHDT, YYEEEE. The CDR3 protein is CASSLGDRDTYEQYF. Written as DNA, the CDR3 is TGTGCCAGCAGCCTAGGGGACAGGGATACCTACGAGCAGTACTTC.

This clone appeared a single time. The CDR3 sequence is CASSLSRREMANTEAFF. CDR3 DNA: TGTGCCAGCAGTTTATCCCGGAGGGAGATGGCGAACACTGAAGCTTTCTTT. V is TRBV27 and J is TRBJ1-1; D gene ambiguous. CDR3 length: 17 amino acids. Trimming stripped 0 bases from V and 1 base from J, with 15 bases between. Germline-derived CDR1 and CDR2 are MNHEY and SMNVEV (reference sequence).

The CDR3 sequence is CASSLGGYGYTF. In DNA, the CDR3 is TGTGCCAGCAGCTTAGGAGGCTATGGCTACACCTTC. V gene TRBV7-6 combines with J gene TRBJ1-2; D uncertain. V dropped 1 base and J dropped 4 bases, with 4 bases sitting between them. CDR1 is SGHVS, CDR2 FNYEAQ, per germline. The CDR3 runs 12 residues. The full variable domain, completed using reference TRBV7-6 and TRBJ1-2, is GAGVSQSPRYKVTKRGQDVALRCDPISGHVSLYWYRQALGQGPEFLTYFNYEAQQDKSGLPNDRFSAERPEGSISTLTIQRTEQRDSAMYRCASSLGGYGYTFGSGTRLTVV.

The rearrangement uses TRBV28 and TRBJ2-7, with TRBD1 identical over 8 bases. The length of the CDR3 is 13 residues. Germline V gives CDR1 MDHEN, CDR2 SYDVKM. The trim removed 6 bases at V and 3 bases at J, leaving 4 bases unmatched. This CDR3 reads CASRKTGDYEQYF. CDR3 DNA: TGTGCCAGCAGGAAGACAGGGGACTACGAGCAGTACTTC. Together with reference TRBV28 and TRBJ2-7, the CDR3 gives the full variable domain: DVKVTQSSRYLVKRTGEKVFLECVQDMDHENMFWYRQDPGLGLRLIYFSYDVKMKEKGDIPEGYSVSREKKERFSLILESASTNQTSMYLCASRKTGDYEQYFGPGTRLTVT.

This rearrangement joins TRBV6-5 to TRBJ1-2; 11 bases line up with TRBD1. The germline V gene encodes CDR1 MNHEY and CDR2 SVGAGI. The CDR3 is made up of 16 amino acids. V lost 0 bases and J lost 8; bases outside the gene matches: 8. The CDR3, as DNA: TGTGCCAGCAGTTACTCGCCGGACAGGGGGCATGGAGGCTACACCTTC. Its protein product is CASSYSPDRGHGGYTF.